One and the same sample provided the 29 T cell receptor beta chains below, sequenced in a study of T-cell memory formation after mild COVID-19. TCRdb redid the calling of the 5' RACE reads with MiXCR, one entry per CDR3 protein. The sample holds roughly 99,000 distinct CDR3 sequences, approximately 15% seen once. What was sequenced was PBMCs or a T cell subset sorted from them (not recorded which). The receptors shown here come from a man aged 18 to 29 who had mild COVID-19 (a few samples of this study predate the infection). Cell type and time point are not known.

This chain uses TRBV7-3 with TRBJ2-7; 10 nucleotides match TRBD2. After removal of 5 bases from V and 3 bases from J, the junction contained 1 base not matched to a gene. CDR1 and CDR2 (germline): SGHTA, FQGTGA. This CDR3 comprises 13 residues. CDR3 sequence: CASSPSGGYEQYF. CDR3 coding DNA: TGTGCCAGCAGCCCTAGCGGGGGCTACGAGCAGTACTTC.

This chain links TRBV6-2 or TRBV6-3 with TRBJ2-7; maybe TRBD1 (5 bases). The CDR3 is made up of 13 amino acids. CDR1 and CDR2 from the germline V gene are MNHEY and SVGEGT. V gave up 6 bases and J gave up 1 base, with 10 bases separating them. In DNA form, the CDR3 reads TGTGCCAGCAGCCCGACAGCGTCCTACGAGCAGTACGTC. This codes for CASSPTASYEQYV.

This clonotype was counted between two and nine times. V gene TRBV10-3 combines with J gene TRBJ1-5; D is perhaps TRBD1 (6 bases). Germline loops: CDR1 ENHRY, CDR2 SYGVKD. The CDR3 sequence is 14 residues long. V dropped 4 bases and J dropped 6 bases, with 13 bases sitting between them. The CDR3 spells CAISAGASPQPQHF. The CDR3 DNA reads as TGTGCCATCAGTGCGGGGGCCAGCCCTCAGCCCCAGCATTTT.

V and J are TRBV12-3 or TRBV12-4 and TRBJ2-7; 7 bases fit TRBD2. This CDR3 has 12 residues. J lost 7 bases, V lost 5 bases, and 5 bases had no gene match. The CDR3 DNA reads TGTGCCAGCAGTCCCGGGGAGGGAGAGCAGTACTTC. Translating it yields CASSPGEGEQYF.

This sequence joins TRBV24-1 and TRBJ2-2, with unresolved D. There are 14 residues in the CDR3. Germline-derived CDR1 and CDR2 are KGHDR and SFDVKD. Trimming shortened V by 4 bases and J by 4 bases, and 9 bases separated the two germline ends. The CDR3 bases are TGTGCCACCAGTGAGAGCGCCGCCACCGGGGAGCTGTTTTTT. Translated: CATSESAATGELFF.

This clonotype was observed a few times. The rearrangement joins TRBV18 to TRBJ2-2; a weak D match, TRBD2 (6 bases). Germline V gene sequence: CDR1 KGHSH, CDR2 LQKENI. This CDR3 has 16 amino acids. V lost 3 bases and J 0 bases, leaving 11 bases between the germline ends. This chain's CDR3 is CASSPGSGSNTGELFF. The CDR3 DNA reads as TGTGCCAGCTCACCCGGCAGCGGGTCGAACACCGGGGAGCTGTTTTTT.

This clonotype showed up just a few times. The gene calls are TRBV4-3 and TRBJ2-5, with 8 bases matching TRBD2. After removal of 0 bases from V and 0 bases from J, the junction contained 3 bases not matched to a gene. Germline lookup yields CDR1 LGHNA and CDR2 YSLEER. The CDR3 has 16 amino acids. CDR3 nucleotides: TGCGCCAGCAGCCAAGATCCGGGAGGGTACCAAGAGACCCAGTACTTC. This encodes CASSQDPGGYQETQYF.

This clonotype appeared many times. V gene TRBV7-9 combines with J gene TRBJ2-3; unclear D gene. V was cut by 2 bases and J by 3 bases, with 9 bases left in between. This CDR3 is 14 amino acids long. Germline CDR1 and CDR2: SEHNR and FQNEAQ (reference sequence). The CDR3 DNA is TGTGCCAGCAGCTTAAACCAGGTGACAGATACGCAGTATTTT. As protein: CASSLNQVTDTQYF.

This clonotype came up many times. The rearrangement joins TRBV12-3 or TRBV12-4 to TRBJ2-7; 10 nucleotides line up with TRBD1. The CDR3 has 16 residues. V trimming: 5 bases; J trimming: 7 bases; junction bases outside the gene matches: 14. CDR3 sequence: CASSETGTGDSGEQYF. CDR3 bases: TGTGCCAGCAGTGAGACCGGGACAGGGGATTCTGGTGAGCAGTACTTC.

This clonotype was detected a few times. The V and J genes are TRBV6-5 and TRBJ1-2; no clear D. Germline loops: CDR1 MNHEY, CDR2 SVGAGI. The CDR3 extends over 15 amino acids. V was cut by 2 bases and J by 3 bases, with 13 bases left in between. Here the CDR3 DNA reads TGTGCCAGCAGTTACGCGGGAAGCCGATACTATGGCTACACCTTC. Protein product: CASSYAGSRYYGYTF.

This clonotype was found a few times. The chain has TRBV20-1 and TRBJ2-7, with D perhaps TRBD2 (6 bases). V shed 1 base and J shed 1 base, with 17 bases lying between them. The CDR3 consists of 16 residues. Germline V lookup: CDR1 DFQATT, CDR2 SNEGSKA (reference sequence). The CDR3 loop is CSARVAGRGPSYEQYF. The CDR3 DNA reads as TGCAGTGCTAGAGTGGCGGGGCGGGGCCCTTCCTACGAGCAGTACTTC.

Only a few counts were recorded for this clonotype. This chain uses TRBV4-1 with TRBJ2-1, with TRBD2 as a possible D gene (6 bases). With 2 bases removed from V and 8 bases from J, the gap between germline ends came to 13 bases. The germline V gene encodes CDR1 MGHRA and CDR2 YSYEKL. CDR3 length equals 14 residues. CDR3 nucleotide sequence: TGCGCCAGCAGCCAACCCCGGGGACTCCATGAGCAGTTCTTC. Amino acids: CASSQPRGLHEQFF.

The chain recombines TRBV9 with TRBJ2-2; tentatively, D is TRBD1 (5 bases). V shed 4 bases and J shed 1 base, with 11 bases lying between them. The CDR3 contains 15 residues. CDR1 and CDR2 (germline): SGDLS, YYNGEE. CDR3 nucleotide sequence: TGTGCCAGCAGCTTATCCACAGGGAACACCGGGGAGCTGTTTTTT. Protein: CASSLSTGNTGELFF.

J is TRBJ1-1 and V is TRBV19; D gene unclear. In germline, CDR1 is LNHDA, CDR2 SQIVND (reference sequence). This CDR3 has 14 amino acids. V dropped 5 bases and J dropped 3 bases, with 13 bases sitting between them. The CDR3 reads CASSSVGSDTEAFF. CDR3 in DNA: TGTGCCAGTAGTTCGGTAGGGTCTGACACTGAAGCTTTCTTT.

The genes are TRBV6-2 or TRBV6-3 and TRBJ2-7; tentatively, D is TRBD2 (7 bases). Trimming stripped 11 bases from V and 3 bases from J, with 11 bases between. CDR3 length: 11 amino acids. Germline V CDR1 and CDR2: MNHEY, SVGEGT. CDR3 protein: CAGGGDYEQYF. The DNA of the CDR3 is TGTGCCGGCGGGGGCGACTACGAGCAGTACTTC.

This clonotype was counted at least ten times. This sequence joins TRBV7-6 and TRBJ2-2; D could derive from TRBD1 or TRBD2 (7 bases each). CDR1 is SGHVS and CDR2 is FNYEAQ in the germline V gene. The V end lost 5 bases, the J end lost 3 bases, and 19 bases lay between the germline ends. This CDR3 contains 17 residues. The CDR3 sequence: CASSSQGGDPYTGELFF. The CDR3 DNA reads as TGTGCCAGCAGCAGCCAGGGGGGGGACCCCTACACCGGGGAGCTGTTTTTT.

This clonotype has more than one count but fewer than ten. The chain carries TRBV5-4 and TRBJ2-7; TRBD1 aligns across 7 bases. The V and J ends lost 4 bases and 3 bases, in that order; junction bases with no gene match: 1. CDR3 length: 12 amino acids. Germline-derived CDR1 and CDR2 are SGHNT and YYREEE (reference sequence). The CDR3 region has the DNA TGTGCCAGCAGCCGGGACAGCTACGAGCAGTACGTC. Translating it yields CASSRDSYEQYV.

The chain uses TRBV4-1 and TRBJ2-7, with 10 bases matching TRBD1. CDR1 is MGHRA and CDR2 is YSYEKL in the germline V gene. This CDR3 is built from 16 residues. V shed 3 bases and J 4 bases; nucleotides not matched to a gene: 9. The CDR3 reads CASSHTWGTGEYEQYF. Written as DNA, the CDR3 is TGCGCCAGCAGCCACACCTGGGGGACAGGGGAATACGAGCAGTACTTC.

The rearrangement joins TRBV7-9 to TRBJ1-1; D not resolved. The CDR3 runs to 12 residues. CDR1 is SEHNR, CDR2 FQNEAQ, per germline (reference sequence). Trimming removed 5 bases from V and 5 bases from J, with 9 bases in between. The CDR3 nucleotides are TGTGCCAGCAGCGCCGGGAAGACTGAAGCTTTCTTT. Translated: CASSAGKTEAFF.

Ten or more counts support this clonotype. The rearrangement links TRBV13 to TRBJ2-7, with D perhaps given as TRBD1 or TRBD2 (5 bases each). CDR3 length: 17 amino acids. The germline V gene encodes CDR1 PRHDT and CDR2 FYEKMQ (reference sequence). The germline V and J ends were trimmed by 5 bases and 5 bases, with 25 bases remaining between them. CDR3 protein: CASSPGAVGSTSDEQYF. For the CDR3, the DNA is TGTGCCAGCAGCCCCGGGGCCGTAGGGTCCACAAGCGACGAGCAGTACTTC.

In its sample, this clonotype was seen a few times. The CDR3, as DNA: TGTGCCAGCAGCCCGCGCGGGTTCGGTGAGCAGTTCTTC. Its translation is CASSPRGFGEQFF. This chain connects TRBV7-6 to TRBJ2-1, with D possibly matching TRBD2 (5 bases). The CDR3 is made up of 13 amino acids. Trimming cost V 5 bases and J 9 bases, with 14 bases left between them. Looked up from germline, CDR1 is SGHVS and CDR2 is FNYEAQ.

Turning to this clonotype: A single base separates this from a much larger clone, so it may be a read error. This chain connects TRBV7-6 to TRBJ2-1, with TRBD1 identical over 9 bases. Germline loops: CDR1 SGHVS, CDR2 FNYEAQ. This CDR3 region has 14 residues. The CDR3 spells CAISLDRGYNEQFF. The CDR3 bases are TGTGCCATCAGCTTGGACAGGGGCTACAATGAGCAGTTCTTC.

This clonotype was counted only a few times. This chain links TRBV4-1 with TRBJ1-3, with 7 bases identical to TRBD1. Per the germline V gene, CDR1 is MGHRA and CDR2 is YSYEKL. Losses at the gene ends were 2 bases for V and 2 bases for J; bases not matched to a gene: 12. This CDR3 has 18 amino acids. For the CDR3, the DNA is TGCGCCAGCAGCCAACACCGACAGGGCTTAGAGACTGGAAACACCATATATTTT. Protein: CASSQHRQGLETGNTIYF.

This clonotype was seen a few times. The chain couples TRBV12-3 or TRBV12-4 to TRBJ1-4, with D uncertain. V was cut by 6 bases and J by 3 bases, with 11 bases left in between. The CDR3 is made up of 14 amino acids. The DNA for the CDR3 is TGTGCCAGCAGCTCCGGAGGCCCTAATGAAAAACTGTTTTTT. It yields the protein CASSSGGPNEKLFF.

A few counts support this clonotype. The rearrangement joins TRBV20-1 to TRBJ1-2; D call uncertain. This CDR3 spans 13 amino acids. In germline, CDR1 is DFQATT, CDR2 SNEGSKA (reference sequence). Between the trimmed V and J ends, which lost 3 bases and 4 bases, there was a span of 12 bases. The CDR3 is CSARGGQSYGYTF. In nucleotides, the CDR3 is TGCAGTGCTAGGGGTGGGCAGAGCTATGGCTACACCTTC.

V and J are TRBV7-2 and TRBJ2-7; D may be TRBD2 (6 bases). This CDR3 has 14 residues. Per the germline V gene, CDR1 is SGHTA and CDR2 is FQGNSA. Trimming took off 4 bases at V and 4 bases at J, with 14 bases between the two ends. CDR3 residues: CASSWGNSGYEQYF. Here the CDR3 DNA reads TGTGCCAGCAGCTGGGGAAATAGCGGTTACGAGCAGTACTTC.

The chain is built from TRBV29-1 and TRBJ1-5, with D uncertain. In germline, CDR1 is SQVTM, CDR2 ANQGSEA. V was shortened by 4 bases and J by 2 bases, with 9 bases between the two germline ends. The CDR3 is 13 amino acids. The CDR3 DNA reads TGCAGCGTTGCCCTCCCGGGCAATCAGCCCCAGCATTTT. As protein: CSVALPGNQPQHF.

The chain links TRBV5-6 to TRBJ2-2, with a weak D call TRBD1 (6 bases). Between the trimmed V and J ends, which lost 0 bases and 1 base, there was a span of 13 bases. Germline assignment: CDR1 SGHDT and CDR2 YYEEEE. The length of the CDR3 is 17 residues. DNA of the CDR3: TGTGCCAGCAGCTTGGTTGACAGGTTGAAGAACACCGGGGAGCTGTTTTTT. It specifies CASSLVDRLKNTGELFF.

The chain uses TRBV29-1 and TRBJ1-3; the D gene is possibly TRBD1 (5 bases). CDR3 size: 14 residues. From germline, CDR1 is SQVTM and CDR2 ANQGSEA. Trimming removed 4 bases from V and 1 base from J, with 11 bases in between. Here the CDR3 DNA reads TGCAGCGTTGGTGGCAGGGATTCTGGAAACACCATATATTTT. Its protein is CSVGGRDSGNTIYF.